This T cell receptor (beta chain) appears in the sequencing data of a study of monozygotic twins with inflammatory bowel disease. As to this clonotype: Antigen: not known.

With the 5' RACE reads reprocessed, TCRdb shows one record per CDR3 protein and no DNA. Across about 420,000 distinct CDR3 sequences, the top ten clones capture 2% to 2.5% of the sample. Overall study results and limits: Separate T cell subtypes could not be resolved from one another. Relative to healthy twins, IBD patients had fewer clonotypes in common with others, a gap that was especially apparent with disease activity.

CDR1 is SNHLY and CDR2 is FYNNEI in the germline V gene. This CDR3 is 16 amino acids long. The sequenced sample consisted of blood. The genes are TRBV2 and TRBJ2-5. The TCR comes from a human donor with ulcerative colitis or Crohn's disease, or a healthy co-twin of an affected twin (not recorded which). The CDR3: CASSVRGAEKGETQYF. Filled out from reference TRBV2 and TRBJ2-5, the complete variable domain reads EPEVTQTPSHQVTQMGQEVILRCVPISNHLYFYWYRQILGQKVEFLVSFYNNEISEKSEIFDDQFSVERPDGSNFTLKIRSTKLEDSAMYFCASSVRGAEKGETQYFGPGTRLLVL.